These T cell receptor beta chains were read from a single sample in a study of post-analysis software for immune sequencing data. TCRdb redid the calling of the PCR reads with MiXCR, one entry per CDR3 protein. The profile shows almost 700,000 distinct CDR3 sequences, over 45% of them singletons. The sequenced sample was blood. Receptors originate from a girl aged 2 to 10 with multiple sclerosis. The CDR3 runs from the conserved cysteine through the conserved F or W. A D gene is named only where the DNA matches it firmly. Size values are once, few and many counts, or a class for expanded clones, and some rows have none.

size: .
J: TRBJ2-5
V: TRBV9
D: .
CDR3: CASSVGQGFQETQYF
DNA: TGTGCCAGCAGCGTAGGGCAGGGATTTCAAGAGACCCAGTACTTC

size: few
J: TRBJ2-1
V: TRBV6-1
D: TRBD2
CDR3: CASSDEVAGASYNEQFF
DNA: TGTGCCAGCAGTGATGAGGTAGCGGGGGCCTCCTACAATGAGCAGTTCTTC

size: few
J: TRBJ2-3
V: TRBV12-3/TRBV12-4
D: .
CDR3: CASTQSDTQYF
DNA: TGTGCCAGCACCCAATCAGATACGCAGTATTTT

size: .
J: TRBJ2-1
V: TRBV11-2
D: TRBD2
CDR3: CASSFYLAGSSYNEQFF
DNA: TGTGCCAGCAGCTTCTATTTAGCGGGGAGCTCCTACAATGAGCAGTTCTTC

size: .
J: TRBJ1-1
V: TRBV12-3/TRBV12-4
D: TRBD1
CDR3: CASSFDRGTEAFF
DNA: TGTGCCAGCAGTTTCGACAGGGGCACTGAAGCTTTCTTT

size: few
J: TRBJ2-1
V: TRBV5-1
D: TRBD1
CDR3: CASSGPGQGVDEQFF
DNA: TGCGCCAGCAGCGGTCCGGGACAGGGGGTCGATGAGCAGTTCTTC

size: few
J: TRBJ1-4
V: TRBV4-1
D: TRBD1
CDR3: CASSPNDGTEDEKLFF
DNA: TGCGCCAGCAGCCCCAATGATGGGACAGAGGACGAAAAACTGTTTTTT

size: .
J: TRBJ2-7
V: TRBV10-3
D: .
CDR3: CAISGEAKSYEQYF
DNA: TGTGCCATCAGTGGAGAGGCCAAATCCTACGAGCAGTACTTC

size: .
J: TRBJ2-5
V: TRBV20-1
D: TRBD2
CDR3: CSAGTSGTTQETQYF
DNA: TGCAGTGCTGGGACTAGCGGCACTACTCAAGAGACCCAGTACTTC

size: once
J: TRBJ1-1
V: TRBV10-3
D: .
CDR3: CAISESKGGNTEAFF
DNA: TGTGCCATCAGTGAGTCGAAAGGGGGTAACACTGAAGCTTTCTTT

size: once
J: TRBJ1-5
V: TRBV6-5
D: .
CDR3: CASSIGQGLQPQHF
DNA: TGTGCCAGCAGTATTGGGCAGGGGCTTCAGCCCCAGCATTTT

size: .
J: TRBJ1-2
V: TRBV7-2
D: .
CDR3: CASSLWGDYGYTF
DNA: TGTGCCAGCAGCTTGTGGGGGGACTATGGCTACACCTTC

size: few
J: TRBJ2-5
V: TRBV7-2
D: TRBD2
CDR3: CASQRGVQETQYF
DNA: TGTGCCAGCCAACGGGGGGTCCAAGAGACCCAGTACTTC

size: .
J: TRBJ2-3
V: TRBV12-3/TRBV12-4
D: TRBD2
CDR3: CASNNRAGGRTDTQYF
DNA: TGTGCCAGCAACAATCGAGCGGGAGGCCGCACAGATACGCAGTATTTT

size: .
J: TRBJ2-1
V: TRBV24-1
D: .
CDR3: CATSVSGATEQFF
DNA: TGTGCCACCAGTGTTTCGGGTGCGACAGAGCAGTTCTTC

size: .
J: TRBJ1-5
V: TRBV6-6
D: .
CDR3: CASSYGQGKGSNQPQHF
DNA: TGTGCCAGCAGTTACGGCCAGGGGAAAGGGAGCAATCAGCCCCAGCATTTT

size: once
J: TRBJ1-2
V: TRBV7-9
D: .
CDR3: CASSSAGAEMGAYTF
DNA: TGTGCCAGCAGCTCTGCAGGGGCGGAGATGGGCGCCTACACCTTC

size: .
J: TRBJ1-2
V: TRBV20-1
D: .
CDR3: CSARTRRYGYTF
DNA: TGCAGTGCTCGGACAAGGAGGTATGGCTACACCTTC

size: once
J: TRBJ2-1
V: TRBV5-1
D: .
CDR3: CASSLRGSPYNEQFF
DNA: TGCGCCAGCAGCTTGAGGGGGAGCCCTTACAATGAGCAGTTCTTC

size: .
J: TRBJ2-1
V: TRBV7-2
D: TRBD2
CDR3: CASSLGPPGLISNEQFF
DNA: TGTGCCAGCAGCTTGGGCCCGCCGGGACTAATAAGCAATGAGCAGTTCTTC

size: few
J: TRBJ2-3
V: TRBV6-1
D: .
CDR3: CASSPIAETDTQYF
DNA: TGTGCCAGCAGCCCAATAGCGGAGACAGATACGCAGTATTTT

size: few
J: TRBJ1-2
V: TRBV10-3
D: TRBD1
CDR3: CAISDVGQGPYGYTF
DNA: TGTGCCATCAGTGATGTGGGACAGGGGCCCTATGGCTACACCTTC

size: few
J: TRBJ1-5
V: TRBV9
D: .
CDR3: CASSASGRGNQPQHF
DNA: TGTGCCAGCAGCGCCTCGGGACGAGGGAATCAGCCCCAGCATTTT

size: .
J: TRBJ2-3
V: TRBV20-1
D: .
CDR3: CSATDRSTDTQYF
DNA: TGCAGTGCCACCGACAGGAGCACAGATACGCAGTATTTT

size: .
J: TRBJ1-2
V: TRBV20-1
D: .
CDR3: CSAPIGPGGYGYTF
DNA: TGCAGTGCTCCGATAGGTCCCGGGGGTTATGGCTACACCTTC

size: .
J: TRBJ1-2
V: TRBV25-1
D: TRBD1
CDR3: CASSGDSANYGHTF
DNA: TGTGCCAGCAGTGGGGACAGCGCTAACTATGGCCACACCTTC

size: few
J: TRBJ2-5
V: TRBV5-1
D: TRBD2
CDR3: CASRGTSGSYQETQYF
DNA: TGCGCCAGCAGGGGGACTAGCGGAAGTTACCAAGAGACCCAGTACTTC

size: .
J: TRBJ2-1
V: TRBV5-1
D: .
CDR3: CASSPGLPGNNEQFF
DNA: TGCGCCAGCAGCCCAGGACTCCCCGGAAACAATGAGCAGTTCTTC

size: .
J: TRBJ1-5
V: TRBV12-3/TRBV12-4
D: .
CDR3: CASSSTQPQHF
DNA: TGTGCCAGCAGCTCCACTCAGCCCCAGCATTTT

size: .
J: TRBJ2-3
V: TRBV11-2
D: TRBD1
CDR3: CARSPRQGRADTQYF
DNA: TGTGCCAGGAGCCCCCGACAGGGTCGGGCAGATACGCAGTATTTT

size: .
J: TRBJ2-5
V: TRBV11-2
D: .
CDR3: CASSPAGGGKPETQYF
DNA: TGTGCCAGCAGCCCCGCGGGCGGCGGGAAGCCGGAGACCCAGTACTTC

size: .
J: TRBJ2-7
V: TRBV12-3/TRBV12-4
D: .
CDR3: CASSSGSRYEQYF
DNA: TGTGCCAGCAGTTCAGGGTCACGCTACGAGCAGTACTTC

size: .
J: TRBJ2-3
V: TRBV20-1
D: .
CDR3: CSARLGHDTQYF
DNA: TGCAGTGCTAGACTGGGCCACGATACGCAGTATTTT

size: .
J: TRBJ1-5
V: TRBV7-2
D: .
CDR3: CASGSPDGNQPQHF
DNA: TGTGCCAGCGGATCACCTGACGGTAATCAGCCCCAGCATTTT

size: .
J: TRBJ1-2
V: TRBV10-3
D: .
CDR3: CAASAEQDSYGYTF
DNA: TGTGCCGCATCGGCGGAACAGGATAGCTATGGCTACACCTTC

size: .
J: TRBJ2-1
V: TRBV29-1
D: TRBD2
CDR3: CSVEAGGTEQFF
DNA: TGCAGCGTTGAAGCGGGGGGAACGGAGCAGTTCTTC

size: .
J: TRBJ2-1
V: TRBV29-1
D: .
CDR3: CSGGDRASSYNEQFF
DNA: TGCAGCGGAGGCGACAGAGCGAGCTCCTACAATGAGCAGTTCTTC